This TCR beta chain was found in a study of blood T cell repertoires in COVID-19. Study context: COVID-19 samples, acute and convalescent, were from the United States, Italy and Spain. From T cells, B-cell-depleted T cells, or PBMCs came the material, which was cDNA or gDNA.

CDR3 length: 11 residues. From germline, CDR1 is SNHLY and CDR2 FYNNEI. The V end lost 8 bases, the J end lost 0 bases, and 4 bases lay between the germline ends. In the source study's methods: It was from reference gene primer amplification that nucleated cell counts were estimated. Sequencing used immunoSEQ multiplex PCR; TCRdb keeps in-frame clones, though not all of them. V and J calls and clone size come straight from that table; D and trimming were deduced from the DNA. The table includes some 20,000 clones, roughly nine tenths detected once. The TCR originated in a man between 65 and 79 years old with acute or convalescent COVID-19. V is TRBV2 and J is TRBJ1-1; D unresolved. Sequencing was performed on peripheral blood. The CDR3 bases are TGTGCCAGCCACATGAACACTGAAGCTTTCTTT. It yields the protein CASHMNTEAFF.